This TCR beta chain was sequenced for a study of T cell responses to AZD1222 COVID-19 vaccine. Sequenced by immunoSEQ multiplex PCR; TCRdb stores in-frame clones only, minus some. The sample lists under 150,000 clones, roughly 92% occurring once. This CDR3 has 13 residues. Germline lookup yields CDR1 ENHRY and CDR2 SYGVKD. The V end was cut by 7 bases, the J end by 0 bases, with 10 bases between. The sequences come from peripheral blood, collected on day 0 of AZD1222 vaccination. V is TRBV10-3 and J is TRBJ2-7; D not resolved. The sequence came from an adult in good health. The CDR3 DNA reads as TGTGCCATCAATGATCACCGCTCCTACGAGCAGTACTTC. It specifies CAINDHRSYEQYF.